This record covers a single T cell receptor beta chain. This record belongs to a study of blood T cell repertoires in COVID-19. About the study: The cDNA or gDNA used as material had been derived from T cells, B-cell-depleted T cells, or PBMCs.

Followed longitudinally, the Seattle patients had been enrolled during active infection. In the authors' methods: From reference gene primer amplification, estimates of nucleated cell counts were derived. The method was immunoSEQ multiplex PCR; TCRdb's version includes in-frame clones alone and lacks a portion of them. Clone size and V and J calls were adopted from that table, with D and trimming inferred from the DNA. The table records some 180,000 clones, roughly 82% of them present only once. The source material was peripheral blood. This receptor was obtained from a woman between 55 and 75 years old with COVID-19, enrolled during active disease.

The CDR3 sequence is CASNRLRSSYNEQFF. The CDR3 coding sequence is TGTGCCAGCAATCGACTGCGGAGCTCCTACAATGAGCAGTTCTTC. The gene calls are TRBV28 and TRBJ2-1, with D unresolved. Trimming cost V 7 bases and J 0 bases, with 13 bases left between them. CDR3 length equals 15 residues. Per germline, CDR1 MDHEN and CDR2 SYDVKM.